These T cell receptor beta chains were read from a single sample in a study of cytomegalovirus exposure and HLA in healthy donors. Only in-frame clones appear in the TCRdb table, and some are missing; sequencing was by immunoSEQ multiplex PCR. The sample lists 150,000 to 200,000 clones, around three quarters seen once, with approximately 7.1% in the top ten. The sample comprised PBMCs. These receptor sequences come from a man aged 40-50 years in good health and CMV-seropositive. Each CDR3 is given with its conserved first and last residue. D genes are given only for firm matches. Only part of the rows carry a size: once, few, many, or a class if the clone is expanded.

J: TRBJ2-3; D: NA; size: NA; V: TRBV11-3; CDR3: CASSLGGGAGTDTQYF; DNA: TGTGCCAGCAGCTTAGGAGGGGGGGCCGGCACAGATACGCAGTATTTT
J: TRBJ2-7; D: TRBD1; size: NA; V: TRBV27; CDR3: CASSSPGTGFYEQYF; DNA: TGTGCCAGCAGTTCACCGGGGACAGGGTTCTACGAGCAGTACTTC
J: TRBJ2-5; D: TRBD2; size: NA; V: TRBV7-8; CDR3: CASSRTRDGGWGTQYF; DNA: TGTGCCAGCAGCCGGACCCGTGACGGGGGGTGGGGGACCCAGTACTTC
J: TRBJ1-5; D: TRBD1; size: NA; V: TRBV7-2; CDR3: CASSLGGTGNQPQHF; DNA: TGTGCCAGCAGCTTAGGGGGGACAGGCAATCAGCCCCAGCATTTT
J: TRBJ2-3; D: TRBD1; size: NA; V: TRBV19; CDR3: CAAGRQGTDTQYF; DNA: TGTGCCGCGGGTCGACAGGGTACAGATACGCAGTATTTT
J: TRBJ2-2; D: NA; size: NA; V: TRBV28; CDR3: CASTVGGDTGELFF; DNA: TGTGCCAGCACCGTAGGGGGTGATACCGGGGAGCTGTTTTTT
J: TRBJ1-5; D: NA; size: NA; V: TRBV7-2; CDR3: CASSLDPGPTPFQPQHF; DNA: TGTGCCAGCAGCTTAGATCCAGGCCCCACGCCGTTTCAGCCCCAGCATTTT
J: TRBJ1-1; D: NA; size: NA; V: TRBV14; CDR3: CASSQDRRSEAFF; DNA: TGTGCCAGCAGCCAAGATAGGAGGTCTGAAGCTTTCTTT
J: TRBJ1-6; D: TRBD1; size: NA; V: TRBV6-6; CDR3: CASSDTDRGGSPLHF; DNA: TGTGCCAGCAGCGATACCGACAGGGGCGGTTCACCCCTCCACTTT
J: TRBJ2-7; D: TRBD2; size: NA; V: TRBV7-9; CDR3: CASSLGLAGGEQYF; DNA: TGTGCCAGCAGCTTAGGACTAGCAGGAGGCGAGCAGTACTTC
J: TRBJ1-2; D: NA; size: NA; V: TRBV7-2; CDR3: CASSFTSAHYGYTF; DNA: TGTGCCAGCAGCTTCACATCTGCACACTATGGCTACACCTTC
J: TRBJ2-7; D: NA; size: NA; V: TRBV6-1; CDR3: CASSLPLREQYF; DNA: TGTGCCAGCAGTCTCCCTCTCCGCGAGCAGTACTTC
J: TRBJ1-4; D: NA; size: NA; V: TRBV10-1; CDR3: CASRVWRTWRANEKLFF; DNA: TGCGCCAGCAGGGTTTGGAGGACCTGGAGAGCTAATGAAAAACTGTTTTTT
J: TRBJ2-1; D: NA; size: NA; V: TRBV12-2; CDR3: CASRLTRSGGYEQFF; DNA: TGTGCAAGTCGCCTTACCCGTAGCGGGGGGTATGAGCAGTTCTTC
J: TRBJ2-7; D: NA; size: NA; V: TRBV5-1; CDR3: CASSFTGEQYF; DNA: TGCGCCAGCAGCTTCACGGGGGAGCAGTACTTC
J: TRBJ1-2; D: TRBD1; size: NA; V: TRBV7-9; CDR3: CASSRGQGHYGYTF; DNA: TGTGCCAGCAGCCGCGGACAGGGCCACTATGGCTACACCTTC
J: TRBJ2-3; D: TRBD2; size: NA; V: TRBV6-1; CDR3: CASLGLALSTDTQYF; DNA: TGTGCCAGCTTAGGACTAGCGCTGTCCACAGATACGCAGTATTTT
J: TRBJ1-1; D: NA; size: NA; V: TRBV6-5; CDR3: CASSYFPGTNTEAFF; DNA: TGTGCCAGCAGTTATTTCCCCGGGACAAACACTGAAGCTTTCTTT
J: TRBJ2-5; D: TRBD2; size: NA; V: TRBV6-5; CDR3: CVSSRRGLDETQYF; DNA: TGTGTCAGCAGTCGCCGGGGACTAGATGAGACCCAGTACTTC
J: TRBJ1-6; D: NA; size: few; V: TRBV1; CDR3: CTSSHIRQGGNSPLHF; DNA: TGCACCAGCAGCCACATTAGACAGGGTGGTAATTCACCCCTCCACTTT
J: TRBJ2-1; D: NA; size: NA; V: TRBV5-8; CDR3: CASSGPGADEQFF; DNA: TGTGCCAGCAGCGGACCGGGAGCGGATGAGCAGTTCTTC
J: TRBJ2-7; D: NA; size: NA; V: TRBV6-5; CDR3: CASSPNGQSSYEQYF; DNA: TGTGCCAGCAGCCCGAACGGACAGAGCTCCTACGAGCAGTACTTC